This T cell receptor beta chain emerged from a study of T cells in Graves' hyperthyroidism and ophthalmopathy. This clonotype was counted only a few times. The antigen is not known. The CDR3 sequence is 13 residues long. CDR1 is MNHEY and CDR2 is SVGEGT in the germline V gene. V lost 4 bases, J lost 10 bases, and 11 bases lay in between. The study left out patients who had uncontrolled infection, other autoimmune disease, pregnancy or lactation. From more than 9.5 ml of fresh peripheral blood, PBMCs were isolated. Findings and caveats of the study: Most thyroid clonotypes expanded above 0.001 were also detected in blood.

Researchers took RNA transcripts and amplified the TCR beta CDR3 regions from them. The TCR CDR3 first-round RT-PCR relied on the HTBI primer set. TCRdb re-called the multiplex PCR reads through MiXCR, storing one row per CDR3 protein. The sample includes around 600,000 distinct CDR3 sequences, 15% to 18% of them seen just once. Sequencing was performed on blood. This TCR came from a woman aged 25-40 years with Graves' hyperthyroidism. The chain joins TRBV6-2 or TRBV6-3 to TRBJ1-6; D unclear. The CDR3: CASSLEWQSPLHF. The DNA for the CDR3 is TGTGCCAGCAGTTTGGAGTGGCAATCACCCCTCCACTTT.